A selection of T cell receptor beta chains follows, all from one sample in a study of beta chain features in type 1 diabetes. The repertoire was sequenced with immunoSEQ multiplex PCR; TCRdb's copy has only in-frame clones and lacks some. The data show some 160,000 clones, less than 9.5% seen once. The material sequenced was central memory CD4+ T cells from blood. The receptor source for this set is a woman in her late teens or twenties in good health. Each CDR3 is given with its conserved first and last residue. D genes are given only for firm matches. The size entry is marked missing in some rows and otherwise reads once, few, many or a size class.

D gene	clone size	V gene	J gene	CDR3 protein	CDR3 DNA
TRBD2	NA	TRBV29-1	TRBJ2-5	CSVEEGGETQYF	TGCAGCGTTGAGGAGGGAGGGGAGACCCAGTACTTC
NA	few	TRBV30	TRBJ1-2	CAWSGEGWDGYTF	TGTGCCTGGAGTGGGGAGGGCTGGGACGGCTACACCTTC
NA	NA	TRBV30	TRBJ2-7	CAWSVRQGSNEQYF	TGTGCCTGGAGTGTACGGCAGGGCTCAAACGAGCAGTACTTC
NA	few	TRBV5-1	TRBJ2-7	CASSFRAGAYEQYF	TGCGCCAGCAGCTTCCGAGCAGGGGCCTACGAGCAGTACTTC
NA	NA	TRBV21-1	TRBJ2-3	CASSNSGSTDTQYF	TGTGCCAGCAGCAATAGCGGGAGCACAGATACGCAGTATTTT
TRBD2	few	TRBV6-1	TRBJ2-2	CASSDQGGRAVGELFF	TGTGCCAGCAGTGATCAGGGCGGGAGGGCCGTCGGGGAGCTGTTTTTT
NA	NA	TRBV2	TRBJ1-2	CASGQQPSRGYTF	TGTGCCAGCGGTCAACAGCCGAGTAGGGGCTACACCTTC
TRBD1	few	TRBV19	TRBJ1-6	CASTRDRGNSPLHF	TGTGCCAGTACTCGAGACAGGGGTAATTCACCCCTCCACTTT
TRBD2	few	TRBV28	TRBJ2-3	CASSSSSGRGTDTQYF	TGTGCCAGCAGTTCTTCTAGCGGGAGAGGCACAGATACGCAGTATTTT
NA	few	TRBV5-1	TRBJ2-2	CASSTSDSLRAGELFF	TGCGCCAGCAGCACTTCGGACAGCTTGCGAGCCGGGGAGCTGTTTTTT
NA	NA	TRBV27	TRBJ2-7	CASSPLVGQGGYEQYF	TGTGCCAGCAGCCCCCTGGTTGGGCAGGGCGGCTACGAGCAGTACTTC
NA	many	TRBV2	TRBJ2-5	CASSEGVETQYF	TGTGCCAGCAGTGAGGGAGTGGAGACCCAGTACTTC
TRBD1	NA	TRBV6-1	TRBJ1-5	CAISAYNRDRGNQPQHF	TGTGCCATCAGTGCATATAATAGGGACAGGGGCAATCAGCCCCAGCATTTT
NA	few	TRBV27	TRBJ1-1	CASSQQGNTEAFF	TGTGCCAGCAGCCAACAGGGAAACACTGAAGCTTTCTTT
TRBD2	few	TRBV7-2	TRBJ2-1	CASTPPGGGPNEQFF	TGTGCCAGCACGCCCCCCGGGGGGGGCCCCAATGAGCAGTTCTTC
NA	many	TRBV6-5	TRBJ2-1	CASRAGDLNEQFF	TGTGCCAGCAGGGCAGGGGATTTAAATGAGCAGTTCTTC
TRBD2	many	TRBV4-2	TRBJ2-3	CASSQDPGTTSGTHTDTQYF	TGTGCCAGCAGCCAAGATCCAGGGACAACTAGCGGTACTCACACAGATACGCAGTATTTT
NA	NA	TRBV10-3	TRBJ1-2	CAISERTVERGYTF	TGTGCCATCAGTGAGCGAACGGTGGAGAGGGGCTACACCTTC
NA	many	TRBV15	TRBJ2-1	CATSKTPSNNEQFF	TGTGCCACCAGCAAGACACCGAGCAACAATGAGCAGTTCTTC
TRBD1	NA	TRBV6-6	TRBJ2-1	CASSKRTGPEQFF	TGTGCCAGCAGTAAACGGACAGGGCCGGAGCAGTTCTTC
TRBD1	few	TRBV2	TRBJ1-5	CASSDRALGNQPQHF	TGTGCCAGCAGCGACAGGGCCCTCGGCAATCAGCCCCAGCATTTT
TRBD2	few	TRBV5-4	TRBJ2-1	CASSLWASGSNEQFF	TGTGCCAGCAGCTTGTGGGCTAGCGGGAGCAATGAGCAGTTCTTC
TRBD2	NA	TRBV11-2	TRBJ2-3	CASSLAPTRGRVSDTQYF	TGTGCCAGCAGCTTAGCCCCCACTCGCGGGAGAGTCTCAGATACGCAGTATTTT
NA	NA	TRBV4-1	TRBJ1-1	CASSQDSRTNTEAFF	TGCGCCAGCAGCCAAGATTCCAGGACAAACACTGAAGCTTTCTTT
NA	NA	TRBV7-8	TRBJ2-7	CASSFRLQGPYEQYF	TGTGCCAGCAGCTTCCGCCTACAGGGTCCTTACGAGCAGTACTTC
TRBD1	NA	TRBV5-4	TRBJ2-7	CASSLDPGQAYEQYF	TGTGCCAGCAGCTTGGACCCTGGACAGGCCTACGAGCAGTACTTC
TRBD1	few	TRBV10-3	TRBJ2-3	CAIRPGQGADTQYF	TGTGCCATCAGACCGGGACAGGGCGCAGATACGCAGTATTTT
TRBD1	few	TRBV27	TRBJ2-7	CASKPDREYYEQYF	TGTGCCAGCAAACCCGACAGGGAATATTACGAGCAGTACTTC
NA	NA	TRBV7-2	TRBJ1-1	CASSFEGAATEAFF	TGTGCCAGCAGCTTCGAAGGGGCGGCCACTGAAGCTTTCTTT
NA	NA	TRBV18	TRBJ2-6	CASSDRDKYSGANVLTF	TGTGCCAGCTCAGACCGGGACAAGTACTCTGGGGCCAACGTCCTGACTTTC
TRBD1	NA	TRBV11-2	TRBJ2-7	CASSASTGEVYEQYF	TGTGCCAGCAGCGCCTCGACAGGGGAGGTCTACGAGCAGTACTTC
TRBD1	few	TRBV5-1	TRBJ2-3	CASSEGTGKDTQYF	TGCGCCAGCTCCGAGGGGACAGGGAAAGATACGCAGTATTTT
NA	NA	TRBV4-1	TRBJ2-1	CASSQLDLVSYNEQFF	TGCGCCAGCAGCCAGCTGGACTTGGTCTCCTACAATGAGCAGTTCTTC
NA	NA	TRBV7-9	TRBJ2-1	CASSLVYERDNGQFF	TGTGCCAGCAGCTTAGTATACGAGCGGGACAACGGGCAGTTCTTC
NA	many	TRBV11-2	TRBJ1-4	CASSLGAGEKLFF	TGTGCCAGCAGCCTGGGCGCAGGTGAAAAACTGTTTTTT
TRBD2	NA	TRBV2	TRBJ2-1	CASRGGRAFNEQFF	TGTGCCAGCAGGGGCGGGAGGGCCTTCAATGAGCAGTTCTTC
TRBD2	few	TRBV6-1	TRBJ2-7	CASSGGLGGSSYEQYF	TGTGCCAGCAGTGGGGGATTGGGCGGGAGCTCCTACGAGCAGTACTTC
TRBD1	few	TRBV30	TRBJ2-2	CAWSRDRASGELFF	TGTGCCTGGAGTCGGGACAGGGCATCCGGGGAGCTGTTTTTT
NA	few	TRBV12-5	TRBJ1-1	CASGNTGRTEAFF	TGTGCTAGTGGCAATACAGGGCGTACTGAAGCTTTCTTT
TRBD2	many	TRBV29-1	TRBJ2-1	CSVPLAGGNNHEQFF	TGCAGCGTCCCCCTAGCGGGAGGGAATAACCATGAGCAGTTCTTC